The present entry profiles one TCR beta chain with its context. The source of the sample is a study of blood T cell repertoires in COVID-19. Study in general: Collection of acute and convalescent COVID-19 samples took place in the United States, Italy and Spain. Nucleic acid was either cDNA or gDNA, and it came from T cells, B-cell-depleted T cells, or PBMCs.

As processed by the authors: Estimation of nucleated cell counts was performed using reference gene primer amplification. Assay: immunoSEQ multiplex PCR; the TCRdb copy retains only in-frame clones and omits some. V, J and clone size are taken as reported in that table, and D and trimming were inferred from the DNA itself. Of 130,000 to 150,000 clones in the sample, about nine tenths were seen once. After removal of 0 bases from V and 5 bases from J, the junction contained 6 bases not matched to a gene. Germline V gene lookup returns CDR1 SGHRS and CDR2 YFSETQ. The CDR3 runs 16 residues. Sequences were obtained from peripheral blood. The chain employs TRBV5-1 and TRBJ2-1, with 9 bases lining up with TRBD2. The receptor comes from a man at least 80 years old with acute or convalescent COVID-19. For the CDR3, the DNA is TGCGCCAGCAGCTTGGGGGGACTAGCTACGGACAATGAGCAGTTCTTC. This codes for CASSLGGLATDNEQFF.